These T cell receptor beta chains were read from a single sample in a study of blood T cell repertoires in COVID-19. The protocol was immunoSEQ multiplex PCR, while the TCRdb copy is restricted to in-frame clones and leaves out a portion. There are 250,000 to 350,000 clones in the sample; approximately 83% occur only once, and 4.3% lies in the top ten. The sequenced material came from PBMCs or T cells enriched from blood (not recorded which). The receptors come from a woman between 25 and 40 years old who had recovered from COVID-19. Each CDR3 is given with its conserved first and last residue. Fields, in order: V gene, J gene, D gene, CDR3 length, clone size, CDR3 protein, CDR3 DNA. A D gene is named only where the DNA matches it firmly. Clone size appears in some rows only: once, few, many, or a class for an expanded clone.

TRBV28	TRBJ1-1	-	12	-	CASSGPAGEAFF	TGTGCCAGCAGTGGACCCGCGGGTGAAGCTTTCTTT
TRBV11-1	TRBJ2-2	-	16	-	CASSLLSSGDTGELFF	TGTGCCAGCAGCTTACTGAGTAGCGGTGACACCGGGGAGCTGTTTTTT
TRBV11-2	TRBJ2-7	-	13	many	CASSSIRAYEQYF	TGTGCCAGCAGCTCTATCCGGGCCTACGAGCAGTACTTC
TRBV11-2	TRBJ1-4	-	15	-	CASSLRGRKGEKLFF	TGTGCCAGCAGCTTACGGGGGAGAAAAGGGGAAAAACTGTTTTTT
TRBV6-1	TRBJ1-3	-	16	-	CASSEYGGSSGNTIYF	TGTGCCAGCAGTGAATACGGGGGGTCCTCTGGAAACACCATATATTTT
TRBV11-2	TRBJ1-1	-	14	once	CASSYQSTNTEAFF	TGTGCCAGCAGCTACCAAAGTACTAACACTGAAGCTTTCTTT
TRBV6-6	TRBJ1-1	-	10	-	CASSYSGAFF	TGTGCCAGCAGTTACAGCGGAGCTTTCTTT
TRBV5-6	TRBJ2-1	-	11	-	CASSFENEQFF	TGTGCCAGCAGCTTTGAGAATGAGCAGTTCTTC
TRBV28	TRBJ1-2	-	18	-	CASSTPSGGLLSNYGYTF	TGTGCCAGCAGTACTCCCTCGGGGGGCCTTCTATCTAACTATGGCTACACCTTC
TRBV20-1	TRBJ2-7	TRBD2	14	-	CSASLGLASYEQYF	TGCAGTGCTAGTCTCGGACTAGCGAGCTACGAGCAGTACTTC
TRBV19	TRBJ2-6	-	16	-	CASSLETGSGANVLTF	TGTGCCAGTAGTTTGGAGACGGGATCTGGGGCCAACGTCCTGACTTTC
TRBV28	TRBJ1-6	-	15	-	CASTRAGNSRAPLHF	TGTGCCAGCACTCGAGCGGGAAATAGTCGGGCACCCCTCCACTTT
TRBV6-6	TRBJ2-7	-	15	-	CASTRDAGQFYEQYF	TGTGCCAGCACCCGAGACGCCGGACAGTTCTACGAGCAGTACTTC
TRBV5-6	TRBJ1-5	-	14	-	CASSLAGYNQPQHF	TGTGCCAGCAGCTTAGCAGGGTACAATCAGCCCCAGCATTTT
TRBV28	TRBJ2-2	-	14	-	CASVESGITGELFF	TGTGCCAGCGTTGAATCCGGGATCACCGGGGAGCTGTTTTTT
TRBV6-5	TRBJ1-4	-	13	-	CASFRGFLEKLFF	TGTGCCAGTTTCAGGGGCTTTCTTGAAAAACTGTTTTTT
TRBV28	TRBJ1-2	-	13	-	CASTGSPLYGYTF	TGTGCCAGCACGGGGTCTCCCTTATATGGCTACACCTTC
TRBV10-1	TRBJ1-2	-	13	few	CANQTGRGYGYTF	TGCGCCAACCAGACAGGTCGGGGCTATGGCTACACCTTC
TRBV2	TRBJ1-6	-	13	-	CASSEVSSGVLHF	TGTGCCAGCAGTGAAGTTAGCTCAGGGGTCCTCCACTTT
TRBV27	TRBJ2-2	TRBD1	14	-	CASTDRAGTGELFF	TGTGCCAGCACGGACAGGGCGGGGACCGGGGAGCTGTTTTTT
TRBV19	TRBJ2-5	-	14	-	CASSIAGGRETQYF	TGTGCCAGTAGTATAGCTGGAGGGAGAGAGACCCAGTACTTC
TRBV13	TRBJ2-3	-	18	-	CASSSVLGQGQTPDTQYF	TGTGCCAGCAGCTCCGTCCTAGGGCAGGGTCAAACTCCAGATACGCAGTATTTT
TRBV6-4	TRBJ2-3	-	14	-	CASSEAGSTDTQYF	TGTGCCAGCAGTGAAGCAGGATCCACAGATACGCAGTATTTT
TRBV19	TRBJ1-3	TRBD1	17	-	CASSIPGQGASGNTIYF	TGTGCCAGTAGTATCCCGGGACAGGGGGCATCTGGAAACACCATATATTTT
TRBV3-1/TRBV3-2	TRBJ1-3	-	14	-	CASGRGTSGNTIYF	TGTGCCTCTGGGAGGGGGACCTCTGGAAACACCATATATTTT
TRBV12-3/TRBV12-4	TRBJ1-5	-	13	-	CASSTGKNQPQHF	TGTGCCAGCAGTACCGGGAAAAATCAGCCCCAGCATTTT
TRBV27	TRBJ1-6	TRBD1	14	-	CASSSGTGDRPLHF	TGTGCCAGCAGTTCAGGGACAGGGGACAGACCCCTCCACTTT
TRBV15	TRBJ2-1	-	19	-	CATSRDPSFTSRAHNEQFF	TGTGCCACCAGCAGAGATCCGTCATTCACTAGTCGGGCCCACAATGAGCAGTTCTTC
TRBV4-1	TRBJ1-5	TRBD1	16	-	CASSQVRQGVRQPQHF	TGCGCCAGCAGCCAAGTACGACAGGGTGTTCGTCAGCCCCAGCATTTT
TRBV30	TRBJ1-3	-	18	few	CAWYRGRVGGRSGNTIYF	TGTGCCTGGTATAGAGGACGAGTTGGAGGGAGGTCTGGAAACACCATATATTTT
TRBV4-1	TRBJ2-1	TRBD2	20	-	CASSHLAVLMDTPDTRRQFF	TGCGCCAGCAGCCATCTAGCGGTTCTAATGGATACCCCCGATACTCGTCGGCAGTTCTTC
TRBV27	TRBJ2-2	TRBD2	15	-	CASRSSGGNTGELFF	TGTGCCAGTCGGTCCAGCGGGGGGAACACCGGGGAGCTGTTTTTT
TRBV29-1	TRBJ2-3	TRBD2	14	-	CSILAGQGTDTQYF	TGCAGCATCCTAGCGGGCCAAGGCACAGATACGCAGTATTTT
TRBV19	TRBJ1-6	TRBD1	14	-	CASTSKGARSPLHF	TGTGCCAGTACTTCAAAGGGGGCGCGTTCACCCCTCCACTTT
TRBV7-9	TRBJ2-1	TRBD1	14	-	CASTSFQGVNEQFF	TGTGCCAGCACCTCATTCCAGGGGGTCAATGAGCAGTTCTTC
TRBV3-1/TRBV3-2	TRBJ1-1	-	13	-	CASSLGANTEAFF	TGTGCCAGCAGCTTGGGGGCGAACACTGAAGCTTTCTTT
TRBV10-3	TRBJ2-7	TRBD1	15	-	CAISDEGTGIYEQYF	TGTGCCATCAGTGATGAGGGGACAGGGATCTACGAGCAGTACTTC
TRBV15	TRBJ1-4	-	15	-	CATSRFQGGEEKLFF	TGTGCCACCAGCAGATTCCAAGGGGGGGAAGAAAAACTGTTTTTT
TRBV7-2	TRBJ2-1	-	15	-	CASSSGPDSLNEQFF	TGTGCCAGCAGCTCCGGACCGGACAGCCTCAATGAGCAGTTCTTC
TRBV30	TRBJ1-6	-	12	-	CAYRREMAPLHF	TGTGCCTATCGACGGGAAATGGCACCCCTCCACTTT
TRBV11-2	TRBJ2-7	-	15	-	CASSLSGALSYEQYF	TGTGCCAGCAGCTTAAGTGGGGCGCTCTCCTACGAGCAGTACTTC
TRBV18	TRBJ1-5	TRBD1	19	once	CASSPRFTGTGKGNQPQHF	TGTGCCAGCTCACCGAGATTCACCGGGACAGGGAAGGGCAATCAGCCCCAGCATTTT
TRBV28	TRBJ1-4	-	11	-	CASSLRGKLFF	TGTGCCAGCAGTTTGAGGGGGAAGCTGTTTTTT
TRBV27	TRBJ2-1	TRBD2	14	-	CASQERGSYNEQFF	TGTGCCAGCCAAGAGCGGGGCTCCTACAATGAGCAGTTCTTC
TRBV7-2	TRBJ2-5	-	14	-	CASGRGSPPETQYF	TGTGCCAGCGGCCGGGGGAGTCCCCCAGAGACCCAGTACTTC
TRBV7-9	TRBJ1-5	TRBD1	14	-	CASSLTGRNQPQHF	TGTGCCAGCAGCTTGACAGGGAGGAATCAGCCCCAGCATTTT